A single sample is the source of the 5 T cell receptor beta chains below, sequenced in a study of T cell repertoires in cytomegalovirus infection. The antigens of these receptors remain unknown. TCRdb analysed the reads with MiXCR anew, one entry per CDR3 protein. Of approximately 910,000 distinct CDR3 sequences in the sample, roughly 30% are singletons; the top ten hold around 15%. The sample consisted of cultured CD8+ T cells from PBMCs, taken from culture after CMV antigen stimulation. The receptor set was obtained from a human donor in good health (CMV status not recorded). Some clones in this sample may be carry-over from other donors' samples.

This chain uses TRBV2 with TRBJ1-2; D uncertain. This CDR3 has 14 residues. V lost 2 bases and J 8 bases, leaving 15 bases between the germline ends. In germline, CDR1 is SNHLY, CDR2 FYNNEI. The CDR3 spells CASSEIRGESGYTF. In DNA form, the CDR3 reads TGTGCCAGCAGTGAAATTCGGGGTGAAAGCGGCTACACCTTC.

This clonotype was observed many times. The rearrangement uses TRBV7-6 and TRBJ2-1, with a weak D call TRBD2 (5 bases). This CDR3 comprises 17 residues. CDR1 is SGHVS and CDR2 is FNYEAQ in the germline V gene. Trimming shortened V by 3 bases and J by 0 bases, and 15 bases separated the two germline ends. CDR3 sequence: CASSLTTKSVSYNEQFF. CDR3 nucleotide sequence: TGTGCCAGCAGCTTGACGACTAAATCCGTCTCCTACAATGAGCAGTTCTTC.

The chain employs TRBV19 and TRBJ1-5, with D tentatively TRBD1 (5 bases). V was clipped by 3 bases and J by 4 bases, with 13 bases between them. CDR3 length equals 15 residues. Germline V gene lookup returns CDR1 LNHDA and CDR2 SQIVND (reference sequence). The CDR3 spells CASSIMGQGNQPQHF. The CDR3 bases are TGTGCCAGTAGTATTATGGGCCAGGGTAATCAGCCCCAGCATTTT.

The J gene is TRBJ2-2, the V gene TRBV13; tentative D call: TRBD1 (5 bases). V lost 8 bases to trimming and J lost 2 bases, with 12 bases between them. This CDR3 spans 14 amino acids. Germline V gene lookup returns CDR1 PRHDT and CDR2 FYEKMQ (reference sequence). The DNA for the CDR3 is TGTGCCAGCCAGACAGAAATTAACACCGGGGAGCTGTTTTTT. This codes for CASQTEINTGELFF.

The rearrangement links TRBV6-2 or TRBV6-3 to TRBJ2-5, with D perhaps matching TRBD1 (6 bases). CDR1 is MNHEY, CDR2 SVGEGT, per germline. Trimming stripped 10 bases from V and 2 bases from J, with 17 bases between. The CDR3 is 14 residues long. The CDR3 nucleotides are TGTGCCATCTGGCAAGGGGGAATACAAGAGACCCAGTACTTC. Residues: CAIWQGGIQETQYF.